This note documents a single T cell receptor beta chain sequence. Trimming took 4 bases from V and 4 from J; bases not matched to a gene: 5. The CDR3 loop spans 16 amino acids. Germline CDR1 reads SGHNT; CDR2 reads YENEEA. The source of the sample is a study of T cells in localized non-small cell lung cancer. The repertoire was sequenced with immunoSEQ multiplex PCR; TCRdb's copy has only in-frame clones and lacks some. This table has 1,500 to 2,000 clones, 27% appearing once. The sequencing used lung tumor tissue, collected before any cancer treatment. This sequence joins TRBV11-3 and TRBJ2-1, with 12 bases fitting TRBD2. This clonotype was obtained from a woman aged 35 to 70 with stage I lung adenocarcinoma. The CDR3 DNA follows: TGTGCCAGCAGCTCCTCTAGCGGGAGGGAGTACAATGAGCAGTTCTTC. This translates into CASSSSSGREYNEQFF. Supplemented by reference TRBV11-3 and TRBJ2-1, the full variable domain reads EAGVVQSPRYKIIEKKQPVAFWCNPISGHNTLYWYLQNLGQGPELLIRYENEEAVDDSQLPKDRFSAERLKGVDSTLKIQPAELGDSAVYLCASSSSSGREYNEQFFGPGTRLTVL.